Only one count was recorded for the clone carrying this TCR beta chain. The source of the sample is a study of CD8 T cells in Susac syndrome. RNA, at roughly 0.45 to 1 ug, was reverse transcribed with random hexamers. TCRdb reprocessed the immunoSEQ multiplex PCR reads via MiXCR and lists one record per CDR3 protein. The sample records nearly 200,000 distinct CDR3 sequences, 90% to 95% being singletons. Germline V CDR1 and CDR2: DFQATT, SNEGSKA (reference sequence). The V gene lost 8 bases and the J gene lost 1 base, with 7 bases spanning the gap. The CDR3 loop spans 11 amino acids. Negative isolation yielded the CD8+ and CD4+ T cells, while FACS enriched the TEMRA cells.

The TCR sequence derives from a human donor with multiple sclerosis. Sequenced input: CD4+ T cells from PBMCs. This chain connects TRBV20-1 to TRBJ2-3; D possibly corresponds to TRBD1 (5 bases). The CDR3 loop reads CSQGRTDTQYF. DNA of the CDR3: TGCAGTCAGGGTCGCACAGATACGCAGTATTTT.